The 30 T cell receptor beta chains given below trace back to one sample, sequenced in a study of identical twins. From the 5' RACE reads, TCRdb called clonotypes with MiXCR, one entry per CDR3 protein. The sample records about 240,000 distinct CDR3 sequences, roughly a tenth being singletons. The sample was memory T cells sorted from blood. These receptors came from a man aged 50 to 60 in good health.

The chain links TRBV20-1 to TRBJ2-7; D gene ambiguous. This CDR3 comprises 16 residues. V lost 0 bases and J 2 bases, leaving 17 bases between the germline ends. The germline V gene encodes CDR1 DFQATT and CDR2 SNEGSKA (reference sequence). The CDR3, as DNA: TGCAGTGCTAGAGATCCCCTCCAGCGAAACCCCTACGAGCAGTACTTC. It yields the protein CSARDPLQRNPYEQYF.

This clonotype was detected a few times. The rearrangement joins TRBV10-3 to TRBJ2-7; 8 bases are a match to TRBD2. The CDR3 is made up of 13 amino acids. The junction had 2 bases not matched to a gene; V was cut back by 4 bases and J by 3 bases. Germline assignment: CDR1 ENHRY and CDR2 SYGVKD. The CDR3 DNA is TGTGCCATCAGTGGGGGGACTAGCTACGAGCAGTACTTC. This sequence encodes CAISGGTSYEQYF.

The chain links TRBV20-1 to TRBJ2-7; D is unclear. The length of the CDR3 is 11 residues. The V gene's germline CDR1 is DFQATT and CDR2 SNEGSKA (reference sequence). V dropped 3 bases and J dropped 4 bases, with 7 bases sitting between them. The CDR3 loop reads CSARGNYEQYF. CDR3 bases: TGCAGTGCTAGGGGAAATTACGAGCAGTACTTC.

This clonotype was observed at least ten times. This rearrangement joins TRBV20-1 to TRBJ2-7; 8 positions agree with TRBD1. The CDR3 runs 12 residues. From germline, CDR1 is DFQATT and CDR2 SNEGSKA (reference sequence). V shed 6 bases and J 3 bases; nucleotides not matched to a gene: 4. This CDR3 reads CSAGQGRYEQYF. CDR3 sequence (DNA): TGCAGTGCAGGACAGGGACGCTACGAGCAGTACTTC.

This clonotype came up many times. The chain uses TRBV12-3 or TRBV12-4 and TRBJ1-5, with D tentatively TRBD1 (5 bases). The V end was cut by 6 bases, the J end by 0 bases, with 12 bases between. The length of the CDR3 is 15 residues. The CDR3 loop reads CASSSQGPSNQPQHF. DNA of the CDR3: TGTGCCAGCAGCTCCCAGGGCCCTAGCAATCAGCCCCAGCATTTT.

CDR3 loop: CASSLDREETQYF. CDR3 DNA sequence: TGCGCCAGCAGCTTGGACAGGGAAGAGACCCAGTACTTC. V gene TRBV5-1 combines with J gene TRBJ2-5; perhaps TRBD1 as D (6 bases). This CDR3 has 13 amino acids. Trimming left V 0 bases short and J 3 bases short, with 6 bases between. The V gene's germline CDR1 is SGHRS and CDR2 YFSETQ.

The sample holds many counts of this clonotype. DNA for the CDR3: TGTGCCAGTAGTATAAACAGCTACAATGAGCAGTTCTTC. It translates to CASSINSYNEQFF. The chain uses TRBV19 and TRBJ2-1; no clear D gene. V was trimmed by 2 bases and J by 3 bases, leaving 5 bases between them. The CDR3 length is 13 residues. Germline lookup yields CDR1 LNHDA and CDR2 SQIVND (reference sequence). The full variable domain, completed using reference TRBV19 and TRBJ2-1, is DGGITQSPKYLFRKEGQNVTLSCEQNLNHDAMYWYRQDPGQGLRLIYYSQIVNDFQKGDIAEGYSVSREKKESFPLTVTSAQKNPTAFYLCASSINSYNEQFFGPGTRLTVL.

This clonotype was found a few times. The V call is TRBV4-2, the J call TRBJ2-1; D not resolved. V dropped 0 bases and J dropped 3 bases, with 9 bases sitting between them. Germline CDR1 reads LGHNA; CDR2 reads YNFKEQ. CDR3 length: 15 amino acids. The CDR3 spells CASSQDRTNYNEQFF. CDR3 sequence (DNA): TGTGCCAGCAGCCAAGATCGAACCAACTACAATGAGCAGTTCTTC.

The chain employs TRBV6-5 and TRBJ2-5; D is ambiguous. The germline V gene has CDR1 MNHEY and CDR2 SVGAGI. This CDR3 region has 13 residues. Deletions cut 0 bases from V and 5 bases from J, with 7 bases between. The CDR3 loop is CASSYSGWETQYF. The CDR3 region has the DNA TGTGCCAGCAGTTACTCAGGGTGGGAGACCCAGTACTTC.

This chain links TRBV10-3 with TRBJ1-2, with D possibly TRBD1 on 6 matching bases. The CDR3 loop spans 14 amino acids. Trimming took off 5 bases at V and 2 bases at J, with 12 bases between the two ends. CDR1 ENHRY and CDR2 SYGVKD come from the germline V gene. CDR3 DNA sequence: TGTGCCATCAGTCCGAATACAGGGAACTATGGCTACACCTTC. Residues: CAISPNTGNYGYTF.

This clonotype was seen only a few times. V gene TRBV2 combines with J gene TRBJ2-1; TRBD2 matches at 8 bases. Trimming removed 6 bases from V and 8 bases from J; junction bases left unmatched: 9. Germline CDR1 and CDR2: SNHLY and FYNNEI. There are 14 residues in the CDR3. Here the CDR3 reads CASRAGGGKDEQFF. The CDR3 region has the DNA TGTGCCAGCAGGGCGGGGGGCGGGAAGGATGAGCAGTTCTTC. The full variable domain, in which reference TRBV2 and TRBJ2-1 provide the parts outside the CDR3, is EPEVTQTPSHQVTQMGQEVILRCVPISNHLYFYWYRQILGQKVEFLVSFYNNEISEKSEIFDDQFSVERPDGSNFTLKIRSTKLEDSAMYFCASRAGGGKDEQFFGPGTRLTVL.

The chain recombines TRBV27 with TRBJ1-2; D is possibly TRBD1 (5 bases). V was pared by 5 bases and J by 8 bases, with 24 bases between. CDR1 is MNHEY, CDR2 SMNVEV, per germline (reference sequence). The CDR3 loop spans 16 amino acids. The CDR3 loop reads CASSTRTGTLSGGYTF. The CDR3 nucleotides are TGTGCCAGCAGTACGCGAACCGGGACCTTATCAGGAGGCTACACCTTC.

This chain joins TRBV3-1 and TRBJ2-7, with TRBD2 matching 7 bases. V was pared by 4 bases and J by 5 bases, with 8 bases of the junction left unmatched. The CDR3 contains 14 residues. Germline values: CDR1 LGHDT, CDR2 YNNKEL (reference sequence). The CDR3: CASSPLRGSHEQYF. In nucleotides, the CDR3 is TGTGCCAGCAGCCCCCTCCGCGGGAGCCACGAGCAGTACTTC.

This clonotype was recorded a few times. V and J are TRBV28 and TRBJ2-2; TRBD2 aligns across 8 bases. V shed 4 bases, J shed 1 base, and the junction held 5 bases outside the gene matches. Germline loops: CDR1 MDHEN, CDR2 SYDVKM. The CDR3 has 16 residues. The CDR3 sequence: CASSYYSGENTGELFF. CDR3 sequence (DNA): TGTGCCAGCAGTTATTATAGCGGGGAGAACACCGGGGAGCTGTTTTTT. The full variable domain, rest sourced from reference TRBV28 and TRBJ2-2, is DVKVTQSSRYLVKRTGEKVFLECVQDMDHENMFWYRQDPGLGLRLIYFSYDVKMKEKGDIPEGYSVSREKKERFSLILESASTNQTSMYLCASSYYSGENTGELFFGEGSRLTVL.

The chain employs TRBV5-1 and TRBJ2-7, with unresolved D. The V gene lost 5 bases and the J gene lost 0 bases, with 9 bases spanning the gap. The CDR3 loop spans 13 amino acids. Germline lookup yields CDR1 SGHRS and CDR2 YFSETQ. The CDR3 protein is CASRESGSYEQYF. In nucleotides, the CDR3 is TGCGCCAGCAGGGAGAGTGGCTCCTACGAGCAGTACTTC.

This clonotype was seen a handful of times. The chain joins TRBV5-1 to TRBJ2-1; no clear D. Germline CDR1 is SGHRS and CDR2 is YFSETQ. Trimming stripped 4 bases from V and 5 bases from J, with 7 bases between. CDR3 length equals 12 residues. The CDR3 protein is CASSAINNEQFF. In DNA, the CDR3 is TGCGCCAGCAGCGCGATAAACAATGAGCAGTTCTTC.

This clonotype was detected ten times or more. The chain carries TRBV10-3 and TRBJ1-1; unclear D gene. This CDR3 has 15 amino acids. With 4 bases removed from V and 1 base from J, the gap between germline ends came to 13 bases. Germline loops: CDR1 ENHRY, CDR2 SYGVKD. For the CDR3, the DNA is TGTGCCATCAGTGCCCGCCGGGAGGGGAACACTGAAGCTTTCTTT. Residues: CAISARREGNTEAFF.

This clonotype has only a few counts. The V and J genes are TRBV5-6 and TRBJ2-1; 7 bases match TRBD2. CDR1 is SGHDT, CDR2 YYEEEE, per germline. Unmatched junction bases numbered 2, after V lost 4 bases and J lost 7 bases. This CDR3 has 12 amino acids. CDR3 coding DNA: TGTGCCAGCAGCCCCGGGGGGAATGAGCAGTTCTTC. The encoded protein is CASSPGGNEQFF.

In DNA, the CDR3 is TGCGCCAGCAGCGAGGGGGGTACCGGGGAGCTGTTTTTT. It translates to CASSEGGTGELFF. The chain recombines TRBV5-1 with TRBJ2-2; tentatively, D is TRBD1 or TRBD2 (6 bases each). The V end lost 4 bases, the J end lost 5 bases, and 9 bases lay between the germline ends. This CDR3 spans 13 amino acids. Looked up from germline, CDR1 is SGHRS and CDR2 is YFSETQ.

There are a few counts of this clonotype. The chain carries TRBV6-1 and TRBJ1-2, with D unresolved. Per the germline V gene, CDR1 is MNHNS and CDR2 is SASEGT. V lost 1 base to trimming and J lost 2 bases, with 8 bases between them. The CDR3 length is 14 residues. CDR3 region: CASSEGRLNYGYTF. The CDR3 nucleotides are TGTGCCAGCAGTGAAGGCAGGTTGAACTATGGCTACACCTTC.

The CDR3 here is CASGTSVTDTQYF. The DNA of the CDR3 is TGTGCCAGTGGGACTAGCGTGACAGATACGCAGTATTTT. The chain combines TRBV28 with TRBJ2-3; 10 bases align to TRBD2. CDR3 length equals 13 residues. J lost 3 bases, V lost 9 bases, and 3 bases had no gene match. Germline loops: CDR1 MDHEN, CDR2 SYDVKM.

This clonotype occurred a few times. The chain uses TRBV7-6 and TRBJ2-3; 7 bases fit TRBD2. The CDR3 totals 16 residues. Germline V gene lookup returns CDR1 SGHVS and CDR2 FNYEAQ. V gave up 1 base and J gave up 2 bases; unmatched junction bases: 6. The CDR3 nucleotides are TGTGCCAGCAGCTTAGTGGGCGGGGGAACCACAGATACGCAGTATTTT. It translates to CASSLVGGGTTDTQYF.

The chain links TRBV18 to TRBJ1-1; possibly TRBD1 for D (6 bases). V lost 4 bases and J lost 0, with 18 bases in between. The CDR3 has 17 amino acids. Germline CDR1 KGHSH, CDR2 LQKENI. CDR3 in amino acids: CASSLGIGGRLNTEAFF. CDR3 coding DNA: TGTGCCAGCTCACTCGGTATTGGGGGGCGCCTGAACACTGAAGCTTTCTTT.

In this sample, this clonotype turned up many times. Here the CDR3 reads CASSPDQGGNSPLHF. The CDR3 region has the DNA TGTGCCAGCTCACCGGATCAGGGGGGTAATTCACCCCTCCACTTT. This rearrangement joins TRBV18 to TRBJ1-6, with 7 bases aligning to TRBD1. The CDR3 is 15 residues long. The trim removed 3 bases at V and 6 bases at J, leaving 5 bases unmatched. Germline CDR1 is KGHSH and CDR2 is LQKENI.

The chain carries TRBV20-1 and TRBJ2-1, with D possibly being TRBD1 or TRBD2 (5 bases each). The germline gives CDR1 DFQATT, CDR2 SNEGSKA (reference sequence). The CDR3 loop spans 15 amino acids. Trimming took 2 bases from V and 3 from J, leaving 14 bases between them. CDR3 loop: CSARKSGTYYNEQFF. The CDR3 DNA reads TGCAGTGCTAGAAAATCCGGGACCTACTACAATGAGCAGTTCTTC.

This clonotype was picked up many times. The rearrangement joins TRBV11-2 to TRBJ1-2, with D uncertain. The germline V gene has CDR1 SGHAT and CDR2 FQNNGV. Trimming stripped 4 bases from V and 3 bases from J, with 9 bases between. This CDR3 comprises 13 residues. CDR3 coding DNA: TGTGCCAGCAGCTCCTGGAAATACTATGGCTACACCTTC. It translates to CASSSWKYYGYTF.

This clonotype was found many times. The chain uses TRBV20-1 and TRBJ1-4, with no clear D. CDR1 DFQATT and CDR2 SNEGSKA come from the germline V gene (reference sequence). Between the trimmed V and J ends, which lost 0 bases and 8 bases, there was a span of 10 bases. This CDR3 has 13 residues. Here the CDR3 reads CSARDGPGEKLFF. The CDR3, as DNA: TGCAGTGCTAGAGATGGGCCCGGCGAAAAACTGTTTTTT.

This clonotype was counted at least ten times. This sequence joins TRBV28 and TRBJ1-2; the match to TRBD1 covers 8 bases. The CDR3 consists of 14 residues. Germline assignment: CDR1 MDHEN and CDR2 SYDVKM. Trimming at V came to 6 bases and at J to 4 bases, leaving 7 bases not matched to a gene. CDR3 in amino acids: CASRSGTGRYGYTF. The DNA for the CDR3 is TGTGCCAGCAGGTCCGGGACAGGTCGCTATGGCTACACCTTC.

The V call is TRBV20-1, the J call TRBJ1-1, with D uncertain. V lost 0 bases and J lost 8, with 16 bases in between. CDR1 and CDR2 (germline): DFQATT, SNEGSKA (reference sequence). The CDR3 loop spans 14 amino acids. CDR3 sequence reads: CSARDASMTLEAFF. In DNA, the CDR3 is TGCAGTGCTAGAGACGCCTCAATGACCCTAGAAGCTTTCTTT.

This clonotype was counted only a few times. V gene TRBV3-1 combines with J gene TRBJ2-7; the D is unclear. CDR3 length: 13 residues. V was cut by 0 bases and J by 7 bases, with 10 bases left in between. The V gene's germline CDR1 is LGHDT and CDR2 YNNKEL (reference sequence). CDR3 nucleotide sequence: TGTGCCAGCAGCCAAGATTTGGGGTTGGAGCAGTACTTC. It translates to CASSQDLGLEQYF.